This T cell receptor beta chain was identified during a study of blood T cells in healthy people across ages. Study observations and caveats: Both naive CD4+ cell counts and diversity were greater in long-lived donors than in aged donors.

CDR1 is SGHRS, CDR2 YFSETQ, per germline. This CDR3 has 17 amino acids. With respect to this clonotype: The antigen is not known.

Primers used in a second PCR of roughly 6 to 11 cycles were a sample-barcoded 5' primer and a J-beta primer mix. TCRdb redid the calling of the 5' RACE reads with MiXCR, one entry per CDR3 protein. In the table there are roughly 1.9 million distinct CDR3 sequences, roughly two fifths of which are singletons. This chain links TRBV5-1 with TRBJ2-4, with 11 nucleotides matching TRBD2. The J call may not be correct, given that the DNA end is closer to TRBJ2-7. The sequence derives from a human donor in good health. The sample comprised blood. The CDR3 coding sequence is TGCGCCAGCAGCCCGTACCTTACTAGCGGGGGCGGGAACGAGCAGTACTTC. Translation: CASSPYLTSGGGNEQYF.